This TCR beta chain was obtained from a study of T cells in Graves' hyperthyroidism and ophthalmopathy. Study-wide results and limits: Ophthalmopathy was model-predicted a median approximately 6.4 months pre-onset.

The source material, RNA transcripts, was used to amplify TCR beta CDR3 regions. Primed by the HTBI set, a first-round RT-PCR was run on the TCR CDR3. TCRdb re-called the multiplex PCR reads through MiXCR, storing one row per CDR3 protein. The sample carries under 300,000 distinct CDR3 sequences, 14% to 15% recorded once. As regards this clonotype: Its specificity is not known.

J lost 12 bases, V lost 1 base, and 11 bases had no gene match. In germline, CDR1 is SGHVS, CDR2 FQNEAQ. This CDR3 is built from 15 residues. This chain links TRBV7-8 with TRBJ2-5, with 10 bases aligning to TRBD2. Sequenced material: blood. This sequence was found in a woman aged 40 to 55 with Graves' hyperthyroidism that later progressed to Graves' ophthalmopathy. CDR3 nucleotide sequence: TGTGCCAGCAGCTTAGAGGGGATTACTAGCGGGGCTAAGTACTTC. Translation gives CASSLEGITSGAKYF. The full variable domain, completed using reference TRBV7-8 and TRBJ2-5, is GAGVSQSPRYKVAKRGQDVALRCDPISGHVSLFWYQQALGQGPEFLTYFQNEAQLDKSGLPSDRFFAERPEGSVSTLKIQRTQQEDSAVYLCASSLEGITSGAKYFGPGTRLLVL.